Listed here are 20 T cell receptor beta chains from one sample, sequenced in a study of tissue T cells after allogeneic stem cell transplantation. Time point described: mouse harvest day 14 after allogeneic transplant. The graft held 10^6 splenic CD5+ T cells and 10^7 T-cell-depleted bone marrow cells. Data came from immunoSEQ multiplex PCR; TCRdb stores just in-frame clones and leaves some out. The sample lists around 7,700 clones; 36% were seen once. What was sequenced was skin. The receptors stem from a female BALB/c mouse given C57BL/6 T cells with graft-versus-host disease after an allogeneic hematopoietic cell transplant.

On this clone: The genes and germline here are from mouse. The read is 1 residue too short to cover the CDR3 end, so that end is filled in from the germline J gene. The chain uses TRBV26 and TRBJ2-7, with D tentatively TRBD1 (5 bases). The CDR3 runs to 14 residues. Per the germline V gene, CDR1 is KGHPV and CDR2 is FQNQEV (reference sequence). The V end lost 1 base, the J end lost 2 bases, and 9 bases lay between the germline ends. The chain's CDR3 is CASSLFGQTYEQYF. Partial CDR3 DNA: TGTGCCAGCAGTCTGTTCGGACAAACCTATGAACAGTAC.

Worth noting for this clone: Gene names are mouse gene names. The missing CDR3 end, 1 residue past where the read stops, is filled in from the germline J gene. The chain has TRBV12-1 and TRBJ2-2; D remains unclear. Germline assignment: CDR1 SGHSN and CDR2 HYEKVE. Trimming cost V 2 bases and J 10 bases, with 7 bases left between them. The CDR3 has 11 amino acids. CDR3 region: CASSPPEQLYF. CDR3 DNA, as far as it was read: TGTGCCAGCTCTCCCCCGGAGCAGCTCTAC.

A word on this clone: Gene names follow the mouse nomenclature. The sequenced fragment ends 1 residue before the CDR3 boundary, so the rest is inferred from the germline J gene. The rearrangement links TRBV23 to TRBJ2-5; TRBD2 is the table's D call and was not checked against the DNA. This CDR3 has 14 amino acids. Germline CDR1 reads KGHTA; CDR2 reads FQNQQP. The part of the CDR3 DNA that was read is TGCTCCAGCAGTCAATCCCGGACTGGGGACACCCAGTAC. Protein: CSSSQSRTGDTQY. The whole CDR3 protein is CSSSQSRTGDTQYF.

By proportion, this clone is medium-sized. Genes and germline come from the mouse. The observed sequence ends 1 residue before the CDR3 terminus, with the missing tail filled in from the germline J gene. The rearrangement uses TRBV23 and TRBJ2-5; the table's D call, TRBD2, has no DNA check behind it. The CDR3 contains 13 residues. Germline V CDR1 and CDR2: KGHTA, FQNQQP. This CDR3 reads CSSTGTGGDTQYF. Incomplete CDR3 DNA: TGCTCCAGCACCGGGACTGGAGGGGACACCCAGTAC.

About this clone itself: Mouse germline and gene names are used. The CDR3 loop reads CASSLGGQNTLYF. CDR3 DNA (partial): TGTGCCAGCAGTCTGGGGGGTCAAAACACCTTGTAC. The V call is TRBV26, the J call TRBJ2-4; D is uncertain. Sequencing ends 1 residue short of the CDR3 end; the germline J gene provides the rest. V lost 2 bases and J 1 base, leaving 4 bases between the germline ends. Germline assignment: CDR1 KGHPV and CDR2 FQNQEV (reference sequence). This CDR3 has 13 residues.

Note on this clone: Gene labels here are mouse ones. Sequencing ends 1 residue short of the CDR3 end; the germline J gene provides the rest. This chain links TRBV1 with TRBJ2-3; D not certain. Trimming pared 2 bases from V and 2 bases from J, leaving 5 bases between. Germline V gene lookup returns CDR1 NSQYPW and CDR2 LRSPGD (reference sequence). This CDR3 is built from 13 residues. The DNA read from the CDR3 is TGCACCTGCAGTGCATCCCATGCAGAAACGCTGTAT. Translation: CTCSASHAETLY. The full CDR3 reads CTCSASHAETLYF.

This clone rates as medium-sized. Genes and germline are mouse. The sequenced fragment ends 1 residue before the CDR3 boundary, so the rest is inferred from the germline J gene. The chain joins TRBV13-1 to TRBJ1-2; no clear D. This CDR3 has 12 residues. In germline, CDR1 is NSHNY, CDR2 SYGAGN. V was clipped by 1 base and J by 3 bases, with 4 bases between them. CDR3 loop: CASSDRDSDYTF. The DNA read from the CDR3 is TGTGCCAGCAGTGATCGGGACTCCGACTACACC.

To note about this clone: Gene names are the mouse ones. The read falls 1 residue short of the CDR3 end, and the missing part is taken from the germline J gene. The genes are TRBV13-1 and TRBJ1-1, with 8 bases matching TRBD1. The CDR3 has 14 amino acids. Losses at the gene ends were 1 base for V and 3 bases for J; bases not matched to a gene: 2. The germline CDR1 and CDR2 sequences are NSHNY and SYGAGN. Incomplete CDR3 DNA: TGTGCCAGCAGTGATCCAGGGGGCTACACAGAAGTCTTC. Translating gives CASSDPGGYTEVF. The whole CDR3 protein reads CASSDPGGYTEVFF.

As for this clone: Genes and germline come from the mouse. The DNA ends 1 residue before the CDR3 does, and the rest of the CDR3 is filled in from the germline J gene. The genes are TRBV5 and TRBJ1-6; possible D gene TRBD1, 5 bases. TRBJ1-6 is an open reading frame whose function is uncertain. Trimming took 4 bases from V and 1 from J, leaving 8 bases between them. The CDR3 covers 15 residues. Germline V gives CDR1 LGHNA, CDR2 YNLKQL (reference sequence). The part of the CDR3 DNA that was read is TGTGCCAGCAGCCCAGGGCACTCCTATAATTCGCCCCTCTAC. This encodes CASSPGHSYNSPLY. The whole CDR3 protein reads CASSPGHSYNSPLYF.

As concerns this clone: The gene names given are mouse names. This CDR3 is CASSGGNYAEQFF. The CDR3 bases that were read are TGTGCCAGCAGTGGGGGGAACTATGCTGAGCAGTTC. V usage is TRBV19 and J usage is TRBJ2-1; D perhaps matches TRBD2 (6 bases). The read terminates 1 residue before the CDR3 end, so the remaining end is supplied by the germline J gene. The CDR3 length is 13 residues. Germline assignment: CDR1 FNHDT and CDR2 SITEND (reference sequence). V lost 4 bases, J lost 1 base, and 6 bases lay in between. Combining the CDR3 with reference TRBV19 and TRBJ2-1 gives the whole variable domain GGIITQTPKFLIGQEGQKLTLKCQQNFNHDTMYWYRQDSGKGLRLIYYSITENDLQKGDLSEGYDASREKKSSFSLTVTSAQKNEMAVFLCASSGGNYAEQFFGPGTRLTVL.

Note on this clone: Gene labels here are mouse ones. The read falls 1 residue short of the CDR3 end, and the missing part is taken from the germline J gene. This chain joins TRBV26 and TRBJ1-1; 9 nucleotides line up with TRBD1. This CDR3 has 12 amino acids. Trimming took 6 bases from V and 7 from J; bases not matched to a gene: 3. CDR1 is KGHPV, CDR2 FQNQEV, per germline (reference sequence). The covered CDR3 bases are TGTGCCAGCAGCGGGACAGGGATAGAAGTCTTC. Encoded protein: CASSGTGIEVF. In full, the CDR3 reads CASSGTGIEVFF.

Turning to this clone: The listed genes are named as in mouse. The read terminates 1 residue before the CDR3 end, so the remaining end is supplied by the germline J gene. V gene TRBV14 combines with J gene TRBJ2-7, with 9 bases aligning to TRBD2. V shed 6 bases, J shed 2 bases, and the junction held 3 bases outside the gene matches. The CDR3 is 13 amino acids. Germline loops: CDR1 SGHDT, CDR2 FRDEAV. The CDR3 spells CASKPGGAYEQYF. The part of the CDR3 DNA that was read is TGTGCCAGCAAGCCTGGGGGGGCCTATGAACAGTAC.

In regard to this clone: Mouse gene names and germline throughout. The CDR3 goes on 1 residue after the read ends, and that part is filled in from the germline J gene. This chain connects TRBV3 to TRBJ2-7; 7 nucleotides match TRBD2. With 5 bases clipped from V and 0 bases from J, the junction kept 1 base outside the gene matches. From germline, CDR1 is SNHLY and CDR2 FYNGKV (reference sequence). The CDR3 is 13 residues long. CDR3 bases read: TGTGCCAGCAGCAGACTGGGCTCCTATGAACAGTAC. Translation: CASSRLGSYEQY. The whole CDR3 protein is CASSRLGSYEQYF.

In the case of this clone: Gene names are the mouse ones. Read sequence stops 1 residue before the CDR3 end, and the germline J gene provides the missing end. This rearrangement joins TRBV31 to TRBJ2-1, with TRBD2 matching 10 bases. V was clipped by 0 bases and J by 3 bases; unmatched bases: 2. The germline gives CDR1 GKSSPN, CDR2 SITVG. The CDR3 is 15 residues long. The covered CDR3 bases are TGTGCCTGGAGTCTTCGGACTGGGGGCTATGCTGAGCAGTTC. Its translation is CAWSLRTGGYAEQF. The entire CDR3 is CAWSLRTGGYAEQFF.

Note on this clone: The genes are named according to mouse. The read terminates 1 residue before the CDR3 end, so the remaining end is supplied by the germline J gene. This rearrangement joins TRBV23 to TRBJ2-5; the table's D gene call, TRBD1, was not cross checked with the DNA. The CDR3 is 15 residues long. Germline CDR1 is KGHTA and CDR2 is FQNQQP. The CDR3 sequence: CSSSQSGRGEDTQYF. The covered CDR3 bases are TGCTCCAGCAGTCAATCGGGCAGGGGGGAGGACACCCAGTAC.

This clone qualifies as large. Mouse germline and gene names are used. The read finishes 1 residue shy of the CDR3 end, and the germline J gene is used to complete it. The V and J genes are TRBV16 and TRBJ2-2, with D perhaps TRBD2 (6 bases). Germline V gives CDR1 SGHSA, CDR2 FRNQAP. V lost 1 base, J lost 4 bases, and 7 bases lay in between. The CDR3 consists of 14 residues. The DNA read from the CDR3 is TGTGCAAGCAGCTTAGCCTGGGGCACCGGGCAGCTCTAC. It translates to CASSLAWGTGQLY. The CDR3, in full, reads CASSLAWGTGQLYF.

Only a few counts were recorded for this clone. The genes and germline here are from mouse. The read ends 1 residue shy of where the CDR3 ends; the end is completed using the germline J gene. At the DNA level, this CDR3 is encoded by other sequences in the same sample as well. The V and J genes are TRBV26 and TRBJ1-1; the match to TRBD1 covers 7 bases. J gave up 1 base and V 4 bases, and 6 bases lay outside the gene matches. The V gene's germline CDR1 is KGHPV and CDR2 FQNQEV (reference sequence). The CDR3 is 15 amino acids. The CDR3 spells CASSPRQGRNTEVFF. CDR3 DNA (partial): TGTGCCAGCAGTCCCCGACAGGGAAGAAACACAGAAGTCTTC.

About this clone itself: Gene and germline names: mouse. The sequenced fragment ends 1 residue before the CDR3 boundary, so the rest is inferred from the germline J gene. The chain is built from TRBV3 and TRBJ2-7, with D perhaps assigned TRBD1 or TRBD2 (5 bases each). From germline, CDR1 is SNHLY and CDR2 FYNGKV (reference sequence). V gave up 5 bases and J gave up 4 bases, with 9 bases separating them. This CDR3 comprises 12 residues. This CDR3 is CASSRGPYEQYF. The part of the CDR3 DNA that was read is TGTGCCAGCAGCCGGGGACCGTATGAACAGTAC.

This clone appeared a few times. Gene names follow the mouse nomenclature. Read sequence stops 1 residue before the CDR3 end, and the germline J gene provides the missing end. This chain uses TRBV26 with TRBJ1-4; D is uncertain. Trimming removed 4 bases from V and 3 bases from J, with 6 bases in between. This CDR3 contains 13 residues. Germline CDR1 is KGHPV and CDR2 is FQNQEV (reference sequence). CDR3 in amino acids: CASSPNTNERLFF. CDR3 bases read: TGTGCCAGCAGTCCCAACACCAACGAAAGATTATTT.

Concerning this clone itself: Germline and genes here are mouse. Coverage ceases 1 residue before the CDR3 finishes, and the germline J gene fills in the end. This sequence joins TRBV12-1 and TRBJ1-4, with 7 bases fitting TRBD1. The CDR3 runs to 14 residues. Trimming at V came to 4 bases and at J to 2 bases, leaving 3 bases not matched to a gene. Germline lookup yields CDR1 SGHSN and CDR2 HYEKVE. CDR3 loop: CASSWDRSNERLFF. The part of the CDR3 DNA that was read is TGTGCCAGCTCCTGGGACAGATCCAACGAAAGATTATTT.